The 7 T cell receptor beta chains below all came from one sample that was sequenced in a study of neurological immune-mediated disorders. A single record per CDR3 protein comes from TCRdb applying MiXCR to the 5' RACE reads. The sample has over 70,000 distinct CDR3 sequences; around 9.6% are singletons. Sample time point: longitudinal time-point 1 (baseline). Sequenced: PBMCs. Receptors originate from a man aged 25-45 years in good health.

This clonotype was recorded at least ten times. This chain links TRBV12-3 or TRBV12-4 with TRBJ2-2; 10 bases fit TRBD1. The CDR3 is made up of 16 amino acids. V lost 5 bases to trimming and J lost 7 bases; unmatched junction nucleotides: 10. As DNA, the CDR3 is TGTGCCAGCAGTAAACACCGGGACAGGGGTGGCGGGGAGCTGTTTTTT. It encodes CASSKHRDRGGGELFF.

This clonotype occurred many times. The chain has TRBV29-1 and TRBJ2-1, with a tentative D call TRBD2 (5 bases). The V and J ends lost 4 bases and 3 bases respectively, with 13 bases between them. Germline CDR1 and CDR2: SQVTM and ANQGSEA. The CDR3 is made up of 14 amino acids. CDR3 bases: TGCAGCGTTGCTAGAGGGAATAACTACAATGAGCAGTTCTTC. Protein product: CSVARGNNYNEQFF.

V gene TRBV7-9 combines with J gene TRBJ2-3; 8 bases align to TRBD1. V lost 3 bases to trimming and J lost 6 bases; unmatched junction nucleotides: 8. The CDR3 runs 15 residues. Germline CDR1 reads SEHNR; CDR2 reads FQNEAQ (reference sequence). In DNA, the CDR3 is TGTGCCAGCAGCTTCCCACAGGGGGGCGCTGATACGCAGTATTTT. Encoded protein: CASSFPQGGADTQYF. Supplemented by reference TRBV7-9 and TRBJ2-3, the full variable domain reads DTGVSQNPRHKITKRGQNVTFRCDPISEHNRLYWYRQTLGQGPEFLTYFQNEAQLEKSRLLSDRFSAERPKGSFSTLEIQRTEQGDSAMYLCASSFPQGGADTQYFGPGTRLTVL.

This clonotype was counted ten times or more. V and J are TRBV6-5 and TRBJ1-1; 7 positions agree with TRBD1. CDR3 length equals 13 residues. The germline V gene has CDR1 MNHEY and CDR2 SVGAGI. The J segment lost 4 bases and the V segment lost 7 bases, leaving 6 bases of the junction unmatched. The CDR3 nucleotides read TGTGCCAGCAAAGGGACAGCCCTCACTGAAGCTTTCTTT. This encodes CASKGTALTEAFF.

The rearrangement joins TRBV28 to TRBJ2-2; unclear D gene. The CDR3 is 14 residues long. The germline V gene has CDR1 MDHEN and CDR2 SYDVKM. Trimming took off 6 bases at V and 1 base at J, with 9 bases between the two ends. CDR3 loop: CASRLGGNTGELFF. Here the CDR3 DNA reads TGTGCCAGCAGACTGGGTGGGAACACCGGGGAGCTGTTTTTT.

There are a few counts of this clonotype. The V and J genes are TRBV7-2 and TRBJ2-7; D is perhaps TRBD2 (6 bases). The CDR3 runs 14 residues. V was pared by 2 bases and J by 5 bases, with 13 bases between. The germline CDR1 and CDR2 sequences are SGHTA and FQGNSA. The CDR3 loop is CASSLLGLKNEQYF. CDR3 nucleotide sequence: TGTGCCAGCAGCTTATTGGGACTTAAAAACGAGCAGTACTTC. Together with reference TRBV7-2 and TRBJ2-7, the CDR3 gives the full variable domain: GAGVSQSPSNKVTEKGKDVELRCDPISGHTALYWYRQSLGQGLEFLIYFQGNSAPDKSGLPSDRFSAERTGGSVSTLTIQRTQQEDSAVYLCASSLLGLKNEQYFGPGTRLTVT.

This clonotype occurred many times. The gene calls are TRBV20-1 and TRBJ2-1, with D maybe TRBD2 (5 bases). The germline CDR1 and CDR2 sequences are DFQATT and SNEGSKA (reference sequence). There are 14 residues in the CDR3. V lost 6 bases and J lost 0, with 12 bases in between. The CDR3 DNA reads TGCAGTGCCGGGGAGCTCAGCTCCTACAATGAGCAGTTCTTC. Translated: CSAGELSSYNEQFF.